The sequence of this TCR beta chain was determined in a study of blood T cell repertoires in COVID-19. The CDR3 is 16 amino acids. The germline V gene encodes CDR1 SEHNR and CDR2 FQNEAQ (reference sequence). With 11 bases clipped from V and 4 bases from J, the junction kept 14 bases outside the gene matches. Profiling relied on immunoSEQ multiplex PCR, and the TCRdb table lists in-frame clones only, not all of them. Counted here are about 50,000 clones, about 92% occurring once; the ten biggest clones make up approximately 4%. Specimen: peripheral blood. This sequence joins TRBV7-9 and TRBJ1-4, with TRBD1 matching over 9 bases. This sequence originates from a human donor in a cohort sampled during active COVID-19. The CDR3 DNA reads TGTGCCGGAACCGGGACAGGGTCTAACTTTAATGAAAAACTGTTTTTT. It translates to CAGTGTGSNFNEKLFF.